This T cell receptor (beta chain) was sequenced during a study of blood T cell repertoires in COVID-19. Study at large: COVID-19 samples collected from the United States, Italy and Spain covered acute and convalescent phases. The cDNA or gDNA used as material had been derived from T cells, B-cell-depleted T cells, or PBMCs.

Per the authors' pipeline: Amplification with reference gene primers provided the estimates of nucleated cell counts. This table comes from immunoSEQ multiplex PCR, and its TCRdb copy is limited to in-frame clones, with some not included. The DNA gave D and trimming, while V, J and clone size come from that table. Seen here are tens of thousands of clones, roughly 71% observed once, and the top ten hold 6.4%. The CDR3 has 13 residues. V lost 6 bases and J 7 bases, leaving 15 bases between the germline ends. This sequence joins TRBV12-3 or TRBV12-4 and TRBJ1-2; D unresolved. The sequenced sample consisted of peripheral blood. This TCR was sampled from a woman aged 45-65 years with active or convalescent COVID-19. This chain's CDR3 is CASSLRVPGGYTF. The CDR3 DNA sequence: TGTGCCAGCAGCTTACGGGTACCGGGTGGCTACACCTTC.